Following are 21 T cell receptor beta chains from one sample sequenced in a study of blood T cell repertoires in COVID-19. Sequencing was performed with immunoSEQ multiplex PCR; in TCRdb, only in-frame clones are kept and a portion is missing. This sample has 20,000 to 30,000 clones, with roughly 86% found just once. Sample: peripheral blood. The receptors originated from a man aged 50 to 59 with active COVID-19.

Here the CDR3 DNA reads TGTGCCAGTCGACAGGGGAACACAGATACGCAGTATTTT. This translates into CASRQGNTDTQYF. This chain links TRBV7-3 with TRBJ2-3; 8 nucleotides agree with TRBD1. V shed 9 bases and J 2 bases; nucleotides not matched to a gene: 4. The length of the CDR3 is 13 residues. Per germline, CDR1 SGHTA and CDR2 FQGTGA.

The rearrangement links TRBV5-6 to TRBJ2-7, with 12 bases fitting TRBD1. The CDR3 covers 15 residues. V shed 4 bases, J shed 6 bases, and the junction held 8 bases outside the gene matches. Per the germline V gene, CDR1 is SGHDT and CDR2 is YYEEEE. Here the CDR3 reads CASSLRDRGLPEQYF. The CDR3 DNA sequence: TGTGCCAGCAGCCTCCGGGACAGGGGGCTTCCCGAGCAGTACTTC.

The gene calls are TRBV14 and TRBJ2-4; D possibly corresponds to TRBD1 (5 bases). Trimming took 7 bases from V and 7 from J, leaving 35 bases between them. Germline V gene data show CDR1 as SGHDN and CDR2 as FVKESK. The CDR3 runs to 20 residues. CDR3 sequence (DNA): TGTGCCAGCAAGGGGCATAGAGGCAGCAACCAACACCTGGGCAGGAACATTCAGTACTTC. Residues: CASKGHRGSNQHLGRNIQYF.

The chain employs TRBV29-1 and TRBJ1-4; D is ambiguous. V shed 6 bases and J shed 8 bases, with 16 bases lying between them. CDR3 length: 13 residues. Germline V lookup: CDR1 SQVTM, CDR2 ANQGSEA. This CDR3 reads CSVEGRVREKLFF. CDR3 DNA: TGCAGCGTGGAGGGTAGGGTTAGGGAAAAACTGTTTTTT. Supplemented by reference TRBV29-1 and TRBJ1-4, the full variable domain reads SAVISQKPSRDICQRGTSLTIQCQVDSQVTMMFWYRQQPGQSLTLIATANQGSEATYESGFVIDKFPISRPNLTFSTLTVSNMSPEDSSIYLCSVEGRVREKLFFGSGTQLSVL.

This chain links TRBV7-3 with TRBJ2-1, with TRBD2 matching over 8 bases. The CDR3 extends over 16 amino acids. Per the germline V gene, CDR1 is SGHTA and CDR2 is FQGTGA. J was trimmed by 2 bases and V by 5 bases; bases with no gene match: 8. The CDR3 spells CASSPRAGVAYNEQFF. The DNA for the CDR3 is TGTGCCAGCAGCCCCAGAGCGGGAGTTGCCTACAATGAGCAGTTCTTC.

The chain uses TRBV7-8 and TRBJ2-7, with TRBD2 matching 10 bases. Germline V CDR1 and CDR2: SGHVS, FQNEAQ. The J segment lost 0 bases and the V segment lost 1 base, leaving 3 bases of the junction unmatched. The CDR3 runs to 16 residues. Here the CDR3 reads CASSLGSGGPSYEQYF. The CDR3 DNA reads as TGTGCCAGCAGCTTAGGTAGCGGGGGGCCCTCCTACGAGCAGTACTTC.

The chain links TRBV1 to TRBJ1-1; the table calls TRBD1, which could not be checked here. TRBV1 is noted as a pseudogene. CDR3 length: 14 amino acids. CDR3 nucleotide sequence: TGCACCAGCAGCCCAGGGACAGGGCGCCCTGAAGCTTTCTTT. This gives the protein CTSSPGTGRPEAFF.

This clone was counted a few times. An end of the junction does not agree with germline; a read error may underlie this. V and J are TRBV28 and TRBJ2-7, with TRBD2 matching over 7 bases. CDR1 and CDR2 (germline): MDHEN, SYDVKM. This CDR3 comprises 12 residues. In DNA, the CDR3 is TGTGCCAGCAGTCCACCTCTGGGAGGGAGACACTTC. This gives the protein CASSPPLGGRHF.

The chain couples TRBV7-3 to TRBJ1-3; D remains unclear. Germline CDR1 and CDR2: SGHTA and FQGTGA. Trimming cost V 6 bases and J 0 bases, with 15 bases left between them. The CDR3 spans 16 residues. The CDR3 DNA sequence: TGTGCCAGCAGACCCGACAAGGCTGACTCTGGAAACACCATATATTTT. Amino acid sequence: CASRPDKADSGNTIYF.

In this sample, this clone turned up once. The CDR3 region is CASSWGQGGSYEQYF. As DNA, the CDR3 is TGCGCCAGCAGCTGGGGACAGGGGGGATCCTACGAGCAGTACTTC. This chain links TRBV5-1 with TRBJ2-7, with 11 bases that match TRBD1. The length of the CDR3 is 15 residues. J gave up 1 base and V 3 bases, and 3 bases lay outside the gene matches. Germline CDR1 reads SGHRS; CDR2 reads YFSETQ.

The rearrangement uses TRBV5-1 and TRBJ2-7; perhaps TRBD2 as D (6 bases). The germline V gene has CDR1 SGHRS and CDR2 YFSETQ. The CDR3 is 15 residues long. Trimming took 0 bases from V and 3 from J, leaving 13 bases between them. The CDR3: CASSLAVGGNYEQYF. CDR3 nucleotide sequence: TGCGCCAGCAGCTTGGCCGTCGGGGGTAACTACGAGCAGTACTTC.

With regard to this clone: This CDR3 is also generated by other DNA sequences in the sample. The chain carries TRBV9 and TRBJ2-1, with TRBD2 matching 8 bases. Germline V gene lookup returns CDR1 SGDLS and CDR2 YYNGEE. With 2 bases clipped from V and 0 bases from J, the junction kept 1 base outside the gene matches. The CDR3 has 15 amino acids. The CDR3 loop is CASSVGTSSYNEQFF. CDR3 sequence (DNA): TGTGCCAGCAGCGTGGGGACTAGCTCCTACAATGAGCAGTTCTTC.

The rearrangement uses TRBV5-1 and TRBJ1-1; 7 bases agree with TRBD1. The CDR3 contains 15 residues. The germline V gene encodes CDR1 SGHRS and CDR2 YFSETQ. V gave up 0 bases and J gave up 4 bases; unmatched junction bases: 6. In nucleotides, the CDR3 is TGCGCCAGCAGCTTGGAGGGACAGTACTCCACTGAAGCTTTCTTT. Protein: CASSLEGQYSTEAFF.

The chain employs TRBV4-3 and TRBJ2-6, with no clear D. The CDR3 consists of 17 residues. The V gene's germline CDR1 is LGHNA and CDR2 YSLEER. Deletions cut 4 bases from V and 0 bases from J, with 13 bases between. CDR3 residues: CASSPGEWSSGANVLTF. In DNA form, the CDR3 reads TGCGCCAGCAGCCCCGGAGAGTGGAGCTCTGGGGCCAACGTCCTGACTTTC.

The V call is TRBV5-1, the J call TRBJ2-2; 8 bases fit TRBD1. In germline, CDR1 is SGHRS, CDR2 YFSETQ. Losses at the gene ends were 6 bases for V and 2 bases for J; bases not matched to a gene: 9. This CDR3 region has 16 residues. CDR3: CASTAFGQGNTGELFF. DNA for the CDR3: TGCGCCAGCACCGCTTTCGGACAGGGCAACACCGGGGAGCTGTTTTTT. The full variable domain, its missing parts supplied by reference TRBV5-1 and TRBJ2-2, is KAGVTQTPRYLIKTRGQQVTLSCSPISGHRSVSWYQQTPGQGLQFLFEYFSETQRNKGNFPGRFSGRQFSNSRSEMNVSTLELGDSALYLCASTAFGQGNTGELFFGEGSRLTVL.

The chain recombines TRBV7-8 with TRBJ2-3, with 8 bases identical to TRBD1. From germline, CDR1 is SGHVS and CDR2 FQNEAQ. The junction had 1 base not matched to a gene; V was cut back by 5 bases and J by 6 bases. The CDR3 runs 12 residues. The DNA of the CDR3 is TGTGCCAGCAGCCGGGACAGGGATACGCAGTATTTT. Residues: CASSRDRDTQYF.

V gene TRBV4-1 combines with J gene TRBJ1-6; D is perhaps TRBD1 (6 bases). CDR1 MGHRA and CDR2 YSYEKL come from the germline V gene. Trimming removed 1 base from V and 10 bases from J, with 8 bases in between. This CDR3 has 13 amino acids. CDR3 sequence reads: CASSQAQGSPLHF. The CDR3 DNA sequence: TGCGCCAGCAGCCAAGCACAGGGCTCACCCCTCCACTTT.

The V gene is TRBV7-9, the J gene TRBJ1-6; D gene uncertain. In germline, CDR1 is SEHNR, CDR2 FQNEAQ (reference sequence). Trimming pared 2 bases from V and 10 bases from J, leaving 12 bases between. This CDR3 spans 14 amino acids. The CDR3 sequence is CASSLPLYESPLHF. Here the CDR3 DNA reads TGTGCCAGCAGCTTACCCCTTTATGAGTCACCCCTCCACTTT.

The V call is TRBV3-1 (or the pseudogene TRBV3-2), the J call TRBJ1-1; no clear D gene. Trimming stripped 1 base from V and 11 bases from J, with 8 bases between. This CDR3 has 11 residues. From germline, CDR1 is LGHDT and CDR2 YNNKEL (reference sequence). CDR3 sequence (DNA): TGTGCCAGCAGCCAAGGTTCTACGGCTTTCTTT. It specifies CASSQGSTAFF.

This clone has more than one count but fewer than ten. The chain couples TRBV15 to TRBJ2-3; TRBD2 matches 13 bases. The CDR3 loop spans 15 amino acids. Germline values: CDR1 LNHNV, CDR2 YYDKDF (reference sequence). V dropped 2 bases and J dropped 6; count of bases not matched to a gene: 2. DNA of the CDR3: TGTGCCACCAGCAGAACTAGCGGGAGGGCCGATACGCAGTATTTT. Its protein is CATSRTSGRADTQYF.

J is TRBJ2-5 and V is TRBV4-2; 8 positions match TRBD2. Germline CDR1 LGHNA, CDR2 YNFKEQ. V gave up 1 base and J gave up 5 bases; unmatched junction bases: 12. The CDR3 consists of 17 residues. The DNA of the CDR3 is TGTGCCAGCAGCCAAGTGTTATACGGGGGGGCCTGGGAGACCCAGTACTTC. Amino acids: CASSQVLYGGAWETQYF.